These 16 T cell receptor beta chains came from one sample sequenced in a study of cytomegalovirus exposure and HLA in healthy donors. The PCR had 60 Vbeta and 13 Jbeta primers. This table comes from immunoSEQ multiplex PCR, and its TCRdb copy is limited to in-frame clones, with some not included. The table includes 95,000 to 100,000 clones, around 85% detected once. The specimen sequenced was PBMCs. Receptors were obtained from a man aged 25-40 years in good health and CMV-seronegative.

The gene calls are TRBV6-5 and TRBJ2-5; the D is unclear. Trimming cost V 2 bases and J 3 bases, with 4 bases left between them. The CDR3 spans 12 residues. Germline-derived CDR1 and CDR2 are MNHEY and SVGAGI. The CDR3 coding sequence is TGTGCCAGCAGTTACACAAAAGAGACCCAGTACTTC. This translates into CASSYTKETQYF.

This chain links TRBV5-1 with TRBJ2-5, with 11 bases matching TRBD1. The CDR3 extends over 16 amino acids. V lost 4 bases, J lost 5 bases, and 10 bases stayed unmatched. Germline V lookup: CDR1 SGHRS, CDR2 YFSETQ. DNA for the CDR3: TGCGCCAGCAGCAACCTCGGACAGGGGGCTATGGAGACCCAGTACTTC. This translates into CASSNLGQGAMETQYF.

The genes are TRBV6-6 and TRBJ2-7, with TRBD1 matching 9 bases. Per the germline V gene, CDR1 is MNHNY and CDR2 is SVGAGI (reference sequence). J was trimmed by 2 bases and V by 5 bases; bases with no gene match: 4. This CDR3 region has 14 residues. This CDR3 reads CASSRQGGPYEQYF. Written as DNA, the CDR3 is TGTGCCAGCAGTAGACAGGGGGGACCCTACGAGCAGTACTTC.

The CDR3 nucleotides are TGTGCCAGCAGAAACGGACAGTCGTATAATTCACCCCTCCACTTT. Amino acids: CASRNGQSYNSPLHF. The genes are TRBV2 and TRBJ1-6; tentative D call: TRBD1 (6 bases). V was pared by 6 bases and J by 4 bases, with 13 bases between. From germline, CDR1 is SNHLY and CDR2 FYNNEI. The CDR3 is 15 residues long.

J is TRBJ1-3 and V is TRBV7-9, with D unclear. CDR3 length: 15 amino acids. Germline CDR1 and CDR2: SEHNR and FQNEAQ (reference sequence). The germline V and J ends were trimmed by 6 bases and 0 bases, with 12 bases remaining between them. CDR3 DNA: TGTGCCAGCAGACTAGACGGAAACTCTGGAAACACCATATATTTT. Amino acid sequence: CASRLDGNSGNTIYF. The complete variable domain, with remaining parts taken from reference TRBV7-9 and TRBJ1-3, reads DTGVSQNPRHKITKRGQNVTFRCDPISEHNRLYWYRQTLGQGPEFLTYFQNEAQLEKSRLLSDRFSAERPKGSFSTLEIQRTEQGDSAMYLCASRLDGNSGNTIYFGEGSWLTVV.

This clone was recorded once. The gene calls are TRBV7-9 and TRBJ2-7; 8 nucleotides agree with TRBD2. The junction had 8 bases not matched to a gene; V was cut back by 3 bases and J by 7 bases. Per the germline V gene, CDR1 is SEHNR and CDR2 is FQNEAQ (reference sequence). The CDR3 is made up of 14 amino acids. The CDR3 DNA reads TGTGCCAGCAGCTTCGAGCGGGAGACGGGGGAGCAGTACTTC. Its protein is CASSFERETGEQYF. The full variable domain, rest sourced from reference TRBV7-9 and TRBJ2-7, is DTGVSQNPRHKITKRGQNVTFRCDPISEHNRLYWYRQTLGQGPEFLTYFQNEAQLEKSRLLSDRFSAERPKGSFSTLEIQRTEQGDSAMYLCASSFERETGEQYFGPGTRLTVT.

The chain combines TRBV19 with TRBJ2-4, with D possibly TRBD1 on 5 matching bases. Germline CDR1 LNHDA, CDR2 SQIVND (reference sequence). This CDR3 comprises 13 residues. V shed 7 bases and J shed 6 bases, with 13 bases lying between them. CDR3 in DNA: TGTGCCAGTACCCCCCCCCAGGGAAACATTCAGTACTTC. This encodes CASTPPQGNIQYF.

The V and J genes are TRBV5-4 and TRBJ2-3; D remains ambiguous. Between the trimmed V and J ends, which lost 4 bases and 4 bases, there was a span of 13 bases. This CDR3 comprises 14 residues. Germline CDR1 SGHNT, CDR2 YYREEE (reference sequence). CDR3 sequence: CASSHILNADTQYF. For the CDR3, the DNA is TGTGCCAGCAGCCACATCCTGAACGCAGATACGCAGTATTTT. The full variable domain, in which reference TRBV5-4 and TRBJ2-3 provide the parts outside the CDR3, is ETGVTQSPTHLIKTRGQQVTLRCSSQSGHNTVSWYQQALGQGPQFIFQYYREEENGRGNFPPRFSGLQFPNYSSELNVNALELDDSALYLCASSHILNADTQYFGPGTRLTVL.

The J gene is TRBJ2-7, the V gene TRBV5-6; 8 bases match TRBD1. Per germline, CDR1 SGHDT and CDR2 YYEEEE. The CDR3 consists of 14 residues. V shed 3 bases and J 2 bases; nucleotides not matched to a gene: 4. The CDR3 loop is CASSWDRIPYEQYF. The CDR3 DNA sequence: TGTGCCAGCAGCTGGGACAGGATTCCCTACGAGCAGTACTTC.

This clone was detected a few times. The chain carries TRBV5-8 and TRBJ2-3; TRBD2 matches 9 bases. Per germline, CDR1 SGHTS and CDR2 YDEGEE. The V gene end was trimmed by 2 bases and the J gene end by 0 bases; junction bases not matched to a gene: 7. CDR3 size: 17 residues. The CDR3 spells CASSFSAGGGSTDTQYF. Here the CDR3 DNA reads TGTGCCAGCAGCTTTTCCGCGGGGGGGGGCAGCACAGATACGCAGTATTTT.

The rearrangement links TRBV4-1 to TRBJ1-2, with D hard to call. Germline V CDR1 and CDR2: MGHRA, YSYEKL. The V end lost 4 bases, the J end lost 4 bases, and 13 bases lay between the germline ends. The CDR3 spans 14 residues. The CDR3, as DNA: TGCGCCAGCAGCCCCGGGAAAGGGCCCTATGGCTACACCTTC. Protein sequence: CASSPGKGPYGYTF.

The genes are TRBV28 and TRBJ2-3, with 7 bases lining up with TRBD2. J was trimmed by 1 base and V by 7 bases; bases with no gene match: 8. CDR1 and CDR2 (germline): MDHEN, SYDVKM. The CDR3 is made up of 15 amino acids. Here the CDR3 DNA reads TGTGCCAGCACTCCCGGGGCGGGGGGCACAGATACGCAGTATTTT. This sequence encodes CASTPGAGGTDTQYF.

The CDR3 DNA reads TGCGCCAGCAGCGTGGACAGAGCAGCCTCCTACGAGCAGTACTTC. It specifies CASSVDRAASYEQYF. V usage is TRBV5-1 and J usage is TRBJ2-7, with a possible D match to TRBD1 (6 bases). In germline, CDR1 is SGHRS, CDR2 YFSETQ. The CDR3 contains 15 residues. V was trimmed by 4 bases and J by 0 bases, leaving 14 bases between them. The variable domain in full, with the rest retrieved from reference TRBV5-1 and TRBJ2-7, is KAGVTQTPRYLIKTRGQQVTLSCSPISGHRSVSWYQQTPGQGLQFLFEYFSETQRNKGNFPGRFSGRQFSNSRSEMNVSTLELGDSALYLCASSVDRAASYEQYFGPGTRLTVT.

V usage is TRBV6-5 and J usage is TRBJ2-3, with 7 bases matching TRBD2. Germline V CDR1 and CDR2: MNHEY, SVGAGI. CDR3 length: 14 amino acids. V lost 5 bases and J lost 8; bases outside the gene matches: 10. CDR3 bases: TGTGCCAGCAGTATGGGGGAGGGTACTCCTACGCAGTATTTT. This codes for CASSMGEGTPTQYF.

As regards this clone: This sample includes further DNA sequences coding for the same CDR3. The chain couples TRBV4-3 to TRBJ2-7; D is ambiguous. Germline CDR1 and CDR2: LGHNA and YSLEER. The CDR3 extends over 15 amino acids. Trimming shortened V by 0 bases and J by 2 bases, and 11 bases separated the two germline ends. The CDR3, as DNA: TGCGCCAGCAGCCAAGAGGTCCAACGGGCCTACGAGCAGTACTTC. Translation gives CASSQEVQRAYEQYF.

V and J are TRBV29-1 and TRBJ2-3, with TRBD2 matching over 11 bases. V shed 5 bases, J shed 2 bases, and the junction held 6 bases outside the gene matches. The CDR3 is made up of 15 amino acids. Germline CDR1 reads SQVTM; CDR2 reads ANQGSEA. The CDR3 DNA follows: TGCAGCGTTAATCAACTAGCGGGGGCCACAGATACGCAGTATTTT. It codes for CSVNQLAGATDTQYF.